The following is a T cell receptor (beta chain) sequence with its context. The data derive from a study of T cell responses to AZD1222 COVID-19 vaccine. This table comes from immunoSEQ multiplex PCR, and its TCRdb copy is limited to in-frame clones, with some not included. The data hold about 130,000 clones, with approximately 90% observed a single time. Between the trimmed V and J ends, which lost 4 bases and 0 bases, there was a span of 15 bases. The CDR3 contains 15 residues. CDR1 and CDR2 from the germline V gene are SQVTM and ANQGSEA. This specimen consisted of peripheral blood, obtained on day 0 of AZD1222 vaccination. J is TRBJ1-1 and V is TRBV29-1, with D maybe TRBD1 (6 bases). The source of this sequence is an adult in good health. CDR3 loop: CSVVRGTRLNTEAFF. The CDR3 DNA reads TGCAGCGTTGTAAGGGGGACTAGACTGAACACTGAAGCTTTCTTT.